A single sample gave rise to the 10 T cell receptor beta chains below, sequenced in a study of cytomegalovirus exposure and HLA in healthy donors. Primers: 60 Vbeta forward and 13 Jbeta reverse. The assay was immunoSEQ multiplex PCR, and TCRdb's table has in-frame clones only and misses some. This repertoire shows about 92,000 clones, 55% to 85% found once; its top ten account for more than 15%. The source material was PBMCs. These receptors all come from a woman aged 18-35 years in good health and CMV-seropositive.

DNA of the CDR3: TGTGCCACCAGCAGAGATAGAGCAGCGGATACGCAGTATTTT. Amino acid sequence: CATSRDRAADTQYF. The chain combines TRBV15 with TRBJ2-3, with D unclear. The V end was cut by 0 bases, the J end by 6 bases, with 10 bases between. In germline, CDR1 is LNHNV, CDR2 YYDKDF (reference sequence). This CDR3 region has 14 residues.

The V gene is TRBV6-1, the J gene TRBJ1-5, with 7 bases fitting TRBD1. The CDR3 sequence is 16 residues long. Unmatched junction bases numbered 12, after V lost 4 bases and J lost 6 bases. CDR1 is MNHNS and CDR2 is SASEGT in the germline V gene. CDR3 loop: CASSVEGANPLQPQHF. The DNA of the CDR3 is TGTGCCAGCAGTGTTGAGGGGGCGAATCCTCTTCAGCCCCAGCATTTT.

This sequence joins TRBV5-1 and TRBJ2-7; 7 nucleotides match TRBD1. The germline V gene encodes CDR1 SGHRS and CDR2 YFSETQ. The CDR3 contains 14 residues. Trimming removed 9 bases from V and 0 bases from J; junction bases left unmatched: 9. CDR3 in DNA: TGCGCCACCAAATGGGACAGCAACTCCTACGAGCAGTACTTC. Its translation is CATKWDSNSYEQYF. Looking up the rest from reference TRBV5-1 and TRBJ2-7 gives the full variable domain: KAGVTQTPRYLIKTRGQQVTLSCSPISGHRSVSWYQQTPGQGLQFLFEYFSETQRNKGNFPGRFSGRQFSNSRSEMNVSTLELGDSALYLCATKWDSNSYEQYFGPGTRLTVT.

The chain is built from TRBV7-9 and TRBJ1-1; D gene unclear. Per the germline V gene, CDR1 is SEHNR and CDR2 is FQNEAQ (reference sequence). V lost 2 bases to trimming and J lost 3 bases, with 13 bases between them. The CDR3 is made up of 15 amino acids. The CDR3 nucleotides are TGTGCCAGCAGCTTAATGGGCAGCCCCGACACTGAAGCTTTCTTT. Translated, it gives CASSLMGSPDTEAFF.

The CDR3 DNA is TGTGCCATCCTAGCAACTAGCGGGGGGGCCGGGAAGACCGGGGAGCTGTTTTTT. This encodes CAILATSGGAGKTGELFF. This chain joins TRBV27 and TRBJ2-2; 13 bases line up with TRBD2. Trimming at V came to 10 bases and at J to 5 bases, leaving 16 bases not matched to a gene. CDR1 is MNHEY, CDR2 SMNVEV, per germline (reference sequence). The CDR3 length is 18 residues.

The chain employs TRBV25-1 and TRBJ2-7, with D uncertain. V lost 5 bases and J 3 bases, leaving 5 bases between the germline ends. CDR1 MGHDK and CDR2 SYGVNS come from the germline V gene. The CDR3 spans 11 residues. This chain's CDR3 is CASSLLYEQYF. Here the CDR3 DNA reads TGTGCCAGCAGTCTCCTCTACGAGCAGTACTTC.

The rearrangement joins TRBV6-4 to TRBJ2-1; D possibly corresponds to TRBD2 (5 bases). Trimming left V 3 bases short and J 4 bases short, with 10 bases between. This CDR3 contains 14 residues. The germline V gene encodes CDR1 MRHNA and CDR2 SNTAGT. CDR3: CASSERTDYNEQFF. The CDR3 DNA reads as TGTGCCAGCAGTGAGAGGACTGATTACAATGAGCAGTTCTTC.

The chain carries TRBV6-5 and TRBJ2-2; a possible D gene is TRBD2 (6 bases). The CDR3 is 15 residues long. V lost 6 bases to trimming and J lost 6 bases, with 17 bases between them. The germline V gene has CDR1 MNHEY and CDR2 SVGAGI. Here the CDR3 DNA reads TGTGCCAGCAGGGAATTATTAGGGGAGGCCGGGGAGCTGTTTTTT. The encoded protein is CASRELLGEAGELFF.

The rearrangement links TRBV15 to TRBJ2-5, with D perhaps TRBD1 (5 bases). Germline values: CDR1 LNHNV, CDR2 YYDKDF (reference sequence). Trimming left V 0 bases short and J 14 bases short, with 19 bases between. The CDR3 runs to 14 residues. The CDR3 DNA follows: TGTGCCACCAGCAGAGATGTCCACGACAGTTCGATCTACTTC. It yields the protein CATSRDVHDSSIYF.

Only a few counts were recorded for this clone. V and J are TRBV4-2 and TRBJ1-5; TRBD1 aligns across 8 bases. This CDR3 is 14 amino acids long. From germline, CDR1 is LGHNA and CDR2 YNFKEQ. V shed 6 bases, J shed 7 bases, and the junction held 8 bases outside the gene matches. This CDR3 is CASSKTGGGQPQHF. CDR3 DNA: TGTGCCAGCAGTAAAACAGGGGGAGGACAGCCCCAGCATTTT.